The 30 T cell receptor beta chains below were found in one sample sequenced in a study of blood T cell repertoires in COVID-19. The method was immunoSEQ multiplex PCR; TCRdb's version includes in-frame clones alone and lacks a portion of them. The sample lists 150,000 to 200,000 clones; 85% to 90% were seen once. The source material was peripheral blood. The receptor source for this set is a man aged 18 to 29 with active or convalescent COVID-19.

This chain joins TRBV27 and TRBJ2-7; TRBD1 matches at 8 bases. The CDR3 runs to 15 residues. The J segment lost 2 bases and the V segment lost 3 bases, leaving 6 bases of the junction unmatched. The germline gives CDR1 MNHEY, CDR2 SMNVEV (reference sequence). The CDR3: CASSFRPTGAYEQYF. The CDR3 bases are TGTGCCAGCAGTTTTCGCCCGACAGGGGCCTACGAGCAGTACTTC.

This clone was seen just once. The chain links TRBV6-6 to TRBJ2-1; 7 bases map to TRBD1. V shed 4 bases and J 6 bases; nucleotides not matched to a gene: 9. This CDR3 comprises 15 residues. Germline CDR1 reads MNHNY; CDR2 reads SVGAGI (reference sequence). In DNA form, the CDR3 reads TGTGCCAGCAGTTCCCTCCGGGACAGAGTCAATGAGCAGTTCTTC. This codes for CASSSLRDRVNEQFF.

The CDR3: CASSLYRDSMNTGELFF. CDR3 sequence (DNA): TGTGCCAGCAGCTTATACCGAGATTCTATGAACACCGGGGAGCTGTTTTTT. V and J are TRBV7-3 and TRBJ2-2; D call uncertain. This CDR3 has 17 residues. Germline V lookup: CDR1 SGHTA, CDR2 FQGTGA. With 2 bases removed from V and 1 base from J, the gap between germline ends came to 14 bases. Combining the CDR3 with reference TRBV7-3 and TRBJ2-2 gives the whole variable domain GAGVSQTPSNKVTEKGKYVELRCDPISGHTALYWYRQSLGQGPEFLIYFQGTGAADDSGLPNDRFFAVRPEGSVSTLKIQRTERGDSAVYLCASSLYRDSMNTGELFFGEGSRLTVL.

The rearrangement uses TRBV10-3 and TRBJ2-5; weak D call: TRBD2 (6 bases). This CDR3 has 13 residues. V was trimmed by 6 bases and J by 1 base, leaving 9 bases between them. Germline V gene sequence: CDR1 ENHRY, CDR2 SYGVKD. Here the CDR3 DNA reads TGTGCCATCAGGGAGGAGGGCCAAGAGACCCAGTACTTC. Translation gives CAIREEGQETQYF.

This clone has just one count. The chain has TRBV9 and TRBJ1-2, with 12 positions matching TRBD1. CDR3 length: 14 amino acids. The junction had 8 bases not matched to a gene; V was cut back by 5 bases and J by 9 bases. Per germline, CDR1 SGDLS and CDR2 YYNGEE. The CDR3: CASRAGTGGASYTF. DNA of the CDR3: TGTGCCAGCAGGGCCGGGACAGGGGGCGCGAGCTACACCTTC.

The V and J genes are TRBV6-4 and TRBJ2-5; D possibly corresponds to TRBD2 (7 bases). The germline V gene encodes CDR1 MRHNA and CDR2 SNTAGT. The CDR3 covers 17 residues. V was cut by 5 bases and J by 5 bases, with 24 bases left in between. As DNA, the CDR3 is TGTGCCAGCAGTCCCCCCAGGGGCGGGAGAGGAGAGGAGACCCAGTACTTC. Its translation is CASSPPRGGRGEETQYF.

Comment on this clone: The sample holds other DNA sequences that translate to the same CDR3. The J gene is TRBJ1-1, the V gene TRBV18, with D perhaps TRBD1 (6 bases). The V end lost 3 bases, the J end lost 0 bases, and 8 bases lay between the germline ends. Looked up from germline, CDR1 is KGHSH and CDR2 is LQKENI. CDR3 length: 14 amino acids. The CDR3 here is CASSPNRVNTEAFF. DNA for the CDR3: TGTGCCAGCTCACCTAACAGGGTGAACACTGAAGCTTTCTTT.

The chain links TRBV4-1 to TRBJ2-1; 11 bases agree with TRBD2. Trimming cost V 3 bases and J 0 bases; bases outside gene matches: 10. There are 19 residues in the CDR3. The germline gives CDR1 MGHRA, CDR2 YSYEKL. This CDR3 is CASSQVTSGVFSSYNEQFF. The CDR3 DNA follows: TGCGCCAGCAGCCAGGTGACTAGCGGGGTCTTTAGCTCCTACAATGAGCAGTTCTTC.

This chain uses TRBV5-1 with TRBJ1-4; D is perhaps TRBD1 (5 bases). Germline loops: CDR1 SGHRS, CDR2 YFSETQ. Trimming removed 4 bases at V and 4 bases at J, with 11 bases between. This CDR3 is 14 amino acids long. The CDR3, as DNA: TGCGCCAGCAGCCCGGGGGTGAATAATGAAAAACTGTTTTTT. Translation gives CASSPGVNNEKLFF. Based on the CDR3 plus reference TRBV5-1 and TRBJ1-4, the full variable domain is KAGVTQTPRYLIKTRGQQVTLSCSPISGHRSVSWYQQTPGQGLQFLFEYFSETQRNKGNFPGRFSGRQFSNSRSEMNVSTLELGDSALYLCASSPGVNNEKLFFGSGTQLSVL.

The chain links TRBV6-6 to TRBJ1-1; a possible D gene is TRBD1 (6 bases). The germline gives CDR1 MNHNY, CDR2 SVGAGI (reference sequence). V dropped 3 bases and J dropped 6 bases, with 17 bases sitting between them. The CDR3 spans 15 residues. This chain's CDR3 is CASSYGGGAKAEAFF. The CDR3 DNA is TGTGCCAGCAGTTATGGTGGGGGGGCTAAAGCTGAAGCTTTCTTT.

CDR3 in amino acids: CASSSTGANTEAFF. The CDR3 DNA is TGTGCCAGCAGCTCCACAGGGGCGAACACTGAAGCTTTCTTT. This rearrangement joins TRBV28 to TRBJ1-1; 7 bases are shared with TRBD1. This CDR3 contains 14 residues. Looked up from germline, CDR1 is MDHEN and CDR2 is SYDVKM. J lost 1 base, V lost 6 bases, and 5 bases had no gene match. Filled out from reference TRBV28 and TRBJ1-1, the complete variable domain reads DVKVTQSSRYLVKRTGEKVFLECVQDMDHENMFWYRQDPGLGLRLIYFSYDVKMKEKGDIPEGYSVSREKKERFSLILESASTNQTSMYLCASSSTGANTEAFFGQGTRLTVV.

The CDR3 bases are TGTGCCAGCTCGGTGATCTCTGGGGCCAACGTCCTGACTTTC. Protein product: CASSVISGANVLTF. This chain uses TRBV27 with TRBJ2-6; D is unclear. V lost 8 bases, J lost 0 bases, and 8 bases lay in between. The CDR3 loop spans 14 amino acids. CDR1 is MNHEY, CDR2 SMNVEV, per germline (reference sequence).

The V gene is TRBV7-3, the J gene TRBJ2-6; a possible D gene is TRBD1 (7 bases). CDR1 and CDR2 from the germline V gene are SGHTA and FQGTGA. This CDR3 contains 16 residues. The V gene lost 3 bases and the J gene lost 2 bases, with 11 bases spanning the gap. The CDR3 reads CASSFGGTAGANVLTF. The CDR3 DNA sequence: TGTGCCAGCAGCTTTGGGGGGACAGCTGGGGCCAACGTCCTGACTTTC.

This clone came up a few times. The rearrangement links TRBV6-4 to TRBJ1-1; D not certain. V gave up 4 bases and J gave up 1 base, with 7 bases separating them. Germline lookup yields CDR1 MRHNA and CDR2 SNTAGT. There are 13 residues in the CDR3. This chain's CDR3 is CASSASGNTEAFF. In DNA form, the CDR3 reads TGTGCCAGCAGTGCTTCAGGGAACACTGAAGCTTTCTTT.

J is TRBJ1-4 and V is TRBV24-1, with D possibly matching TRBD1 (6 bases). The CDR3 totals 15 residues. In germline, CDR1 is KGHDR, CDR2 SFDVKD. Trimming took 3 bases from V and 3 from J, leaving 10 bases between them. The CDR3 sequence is CATSDGGPANEKLFF. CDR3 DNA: TGTGCCACCAGTGATGGGGGCCCCGCTAATGAAAAACTGTTTTTT.

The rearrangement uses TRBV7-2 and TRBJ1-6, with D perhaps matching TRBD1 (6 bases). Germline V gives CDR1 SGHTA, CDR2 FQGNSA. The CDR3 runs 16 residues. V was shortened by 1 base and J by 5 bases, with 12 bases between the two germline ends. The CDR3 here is CASSLDRVMNNSPLHF. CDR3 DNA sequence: TGTGCCAGCAGCTTAGACAGGGTGATGAATAATTCACCCCTCCACTTT.

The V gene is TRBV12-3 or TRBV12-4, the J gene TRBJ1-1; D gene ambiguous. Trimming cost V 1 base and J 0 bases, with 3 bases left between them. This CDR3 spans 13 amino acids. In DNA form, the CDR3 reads TGTGCCAGCAGTTTAGTTATGAACACTGAAGCTTTCTTT. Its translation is CASSLVMNTEAFF.

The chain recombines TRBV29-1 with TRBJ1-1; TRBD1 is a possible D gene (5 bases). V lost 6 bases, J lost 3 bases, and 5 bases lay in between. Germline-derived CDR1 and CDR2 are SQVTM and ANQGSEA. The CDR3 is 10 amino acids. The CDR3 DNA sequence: TGCAGCGTCAGGGACACTGAAGCTTTCTTT. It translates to CSVRDTEAFF.

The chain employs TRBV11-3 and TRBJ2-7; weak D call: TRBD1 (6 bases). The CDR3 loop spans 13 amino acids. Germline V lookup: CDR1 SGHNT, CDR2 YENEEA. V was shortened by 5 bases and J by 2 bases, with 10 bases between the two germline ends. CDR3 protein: CASSDRTAYEQYF. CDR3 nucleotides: TGTGCCAGCAGCGACCGGACAGCCTACGAGCAGTACTTC.

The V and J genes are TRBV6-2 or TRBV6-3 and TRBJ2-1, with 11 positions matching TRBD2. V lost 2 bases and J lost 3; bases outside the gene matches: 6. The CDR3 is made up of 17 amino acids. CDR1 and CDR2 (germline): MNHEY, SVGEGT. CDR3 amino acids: CASSYTPGLAVYNEQFF. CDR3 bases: TGTGCCAGCAGTTACACCCCGGGACTAGCGGTCTACAATGAGCAGTTCTTC.

The CDR3 DNA follows: TGTGCCAGCAGCAAGGGGACGGAACAGGGGGCCCAAGAGACCCAGTACTTC. Its translation: CASSKGTEQGAQETQYF. This chain uses TRBV11-3 with TRBJ2-5; the match to TRBD1 covers 9 bases. In germline, CDR1 is SGHNT, CDR2 YENEEA. This CDR3 is 17 amino acids long. V dropped 5 bases and J dropped 1; count of bases not matched to a gene: 11.

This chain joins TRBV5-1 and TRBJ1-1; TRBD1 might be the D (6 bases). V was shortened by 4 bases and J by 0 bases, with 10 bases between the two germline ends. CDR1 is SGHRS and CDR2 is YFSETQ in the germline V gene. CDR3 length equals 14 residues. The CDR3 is CASSLPGVNTEAFF. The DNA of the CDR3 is TGCGCCAGCAGCCTCCCAGGGGTGAACACTGAAGCTTTCTTT. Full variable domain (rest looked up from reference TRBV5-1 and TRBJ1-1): KAGVTQTPRYLIKTRGQQVTLSCSPISGHRSVSWYQQTPGQGLQFLFEYFSETQRNKGNFPGRFSGRQFSNSRSEMNVSTLELGDSALYLCASSLPGVNTEAFFGQGTRLTVV.

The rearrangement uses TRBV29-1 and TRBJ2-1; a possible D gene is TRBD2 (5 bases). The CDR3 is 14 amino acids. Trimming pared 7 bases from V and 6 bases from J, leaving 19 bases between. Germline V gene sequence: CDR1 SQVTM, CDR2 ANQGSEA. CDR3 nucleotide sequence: TGCAGCGCCGGGCGGGCCCAGGTCACCAATGAGCAGTTCTTC. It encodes CSAGRAQVTNEQFF.

CDR3 DNA: TGTGCCAGCAGCTTAACAGGGACTGGAAACACCATATATTTT. Translating gives CASSLTGTGNTIYF. The chain joins TRBV5-4 to TRBJ1-3, with TRBD1 as a possible D gene (6 bases). V was pared by 2 bases and J by 2 bases, with 8 bases between. Germline-derived CDR1 and CDR2 are SGHNT and YYREEE (reference sequence). The CDR3 consists of 14 residues.

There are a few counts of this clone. The CDR3 DNA follows: TGTGCCAGCAGTCCATGGACACGGACGAACACTGAAGCTTTCTTT. Residues: CASSPWTRTNTEAFF. V and J are TRBV28 and TRBJ1-1, with D perhaps matching TRBD1 (5 bases). CDR1 and CDR2 (germline): MDHEN, SYDVKM. CDR3 length equals 15 residues. V lost 5 bases and J lost 1, with 14 bases in between. The variable domain in full, completed from reference TRBV28 and TRBJ1-1, reads DVKVTQSSRYLVKRTGEKVFLECVQDMDHENMFWYRQDPGLGLRLIYFSYDVKMKEKGDIPEGYSVSREKKERFSLILESASTNQTSMYLCASSPWTRTNTEAFFGQGTRLTVV.

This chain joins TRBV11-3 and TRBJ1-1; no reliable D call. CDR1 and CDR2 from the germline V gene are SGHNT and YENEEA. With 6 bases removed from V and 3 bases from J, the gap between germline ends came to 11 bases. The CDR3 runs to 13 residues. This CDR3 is CASRTGSDTEAFF. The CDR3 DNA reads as TGTGCCAGCAGGACGGGGAGTGACACTGAAGCTTTCTTT.

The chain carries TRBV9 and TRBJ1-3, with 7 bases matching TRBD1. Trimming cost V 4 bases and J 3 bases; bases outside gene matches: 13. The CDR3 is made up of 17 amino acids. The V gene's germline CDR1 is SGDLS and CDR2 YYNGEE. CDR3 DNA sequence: TGTGCCAGCAGCCTGAACCCCGGACAGGCGAGTGGAAACACCATATATTTT. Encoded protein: CASSLNPGQASGNTIYF.

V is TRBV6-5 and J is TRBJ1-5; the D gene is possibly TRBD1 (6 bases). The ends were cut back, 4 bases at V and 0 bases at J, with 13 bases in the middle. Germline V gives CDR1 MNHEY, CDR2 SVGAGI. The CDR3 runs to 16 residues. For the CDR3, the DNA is TGTGCCAGCAGTTCCAAATGGACAGCTAGCAATCAGCCCCAGCATTTT. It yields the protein CASSSKWTASNQPQHF.

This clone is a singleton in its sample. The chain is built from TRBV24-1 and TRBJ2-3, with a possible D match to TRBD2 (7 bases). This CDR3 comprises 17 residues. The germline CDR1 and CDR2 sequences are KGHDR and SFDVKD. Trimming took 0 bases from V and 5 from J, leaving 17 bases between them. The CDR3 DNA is TGTGCCACCAGTGATTTGGACGGGGGGCCGGGGAGAGATACGCAGTATTTT. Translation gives CATSDLDGGPGRDTQYF.

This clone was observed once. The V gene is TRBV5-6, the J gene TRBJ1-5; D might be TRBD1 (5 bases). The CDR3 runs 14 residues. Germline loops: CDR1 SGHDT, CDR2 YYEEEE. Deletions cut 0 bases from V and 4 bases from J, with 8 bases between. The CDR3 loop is CASSLGTLNQPQHF. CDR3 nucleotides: TGTGCCAGCAGCTTGGGGACATTGAATCAGCCCCAGCATTTT. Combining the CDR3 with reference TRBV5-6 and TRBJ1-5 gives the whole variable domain DAGVTQSPTHLIKTRGQQVTLRCSPKSGHDTVSWYQQALGQGPQFIFQYYEEEERQRGNFPDRFSGHQFPNYSSELNVNALLLGDSALYLCASSLGTLNQPQHFGDGTRLSIL.